This TCR beta chain was identified in a study of blood T cell repertoires in COVID-19. The wider study: The study drew acute and convalescent COVID-19 samples from the United States, Italy and Spain.

Clones were sequenced by immunoSEQ multiplex PCR, and TCRdb holds only the in-frame ones, with some missing. This sample has 95,000 to 100,000 clones, with about nine tenths found just once. The ends lost 1 base at V and 10 bases at J; junction bases unmatched: 8. Germline-derived CDR1 and CDR2 are SGHVS and FQNEAQ. The CDR3 runs to 15 residues. The chain links TRBV7-8 to TRBJ2-1; 9 bases line up with TRBD2. The TCR comes from a man aged 45-65 years with acute or convalescent COVID-19. Sequencing was done on a sample of peripheral blood. For the CDR3, the DNA is TGTGCCAGCAGCTTAGAGCGGGGGGCCTATCTGGAGCAGTTCTTC. Translating it yields CASSLERGAYLEQFF.